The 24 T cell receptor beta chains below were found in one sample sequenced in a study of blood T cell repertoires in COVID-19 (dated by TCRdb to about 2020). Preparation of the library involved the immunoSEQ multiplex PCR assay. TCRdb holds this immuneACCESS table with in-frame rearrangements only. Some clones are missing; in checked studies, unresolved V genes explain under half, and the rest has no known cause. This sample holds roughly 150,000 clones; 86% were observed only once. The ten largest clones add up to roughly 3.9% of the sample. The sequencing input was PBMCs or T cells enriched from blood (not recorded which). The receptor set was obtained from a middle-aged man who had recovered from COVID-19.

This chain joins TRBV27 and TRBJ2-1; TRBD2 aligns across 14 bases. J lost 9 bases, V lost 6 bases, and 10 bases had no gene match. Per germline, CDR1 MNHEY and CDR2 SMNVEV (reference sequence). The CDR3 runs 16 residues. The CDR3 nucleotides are TGTGCCAGCAGCGTAAGACTAGCGGGAGGGCCGAGTGAGCAGTTCTTC. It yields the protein CASSVRLAGGPSEQFF.

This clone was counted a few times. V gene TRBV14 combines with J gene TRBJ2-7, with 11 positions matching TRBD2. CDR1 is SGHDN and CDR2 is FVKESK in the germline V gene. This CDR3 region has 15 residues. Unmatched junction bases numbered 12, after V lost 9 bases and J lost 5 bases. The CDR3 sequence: CASSRLAGILHEQYF. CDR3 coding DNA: TGTGCCAGTTCAAGACTAGCGGGGATCCTTCACGAGCAGTACTTC. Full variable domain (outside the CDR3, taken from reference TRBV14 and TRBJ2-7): EAGVTQFPSHSVIEKGQTVTLRCDPISGHDNLYWYRRVMGKEIKFLLHFVKESKQDESGMPNNRFLAERTGGTYSTLKVQPAELEDSGVYFCASSRLAGILHEQYFGPGTRLTVT.

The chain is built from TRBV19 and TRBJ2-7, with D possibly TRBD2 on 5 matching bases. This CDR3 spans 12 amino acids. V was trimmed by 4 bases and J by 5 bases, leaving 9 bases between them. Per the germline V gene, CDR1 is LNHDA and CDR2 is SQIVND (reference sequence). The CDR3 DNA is TGTGCCAGTAGTAACGTCGGGGACGAGCAGTACTTC. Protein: CASSNVGDEQYF.

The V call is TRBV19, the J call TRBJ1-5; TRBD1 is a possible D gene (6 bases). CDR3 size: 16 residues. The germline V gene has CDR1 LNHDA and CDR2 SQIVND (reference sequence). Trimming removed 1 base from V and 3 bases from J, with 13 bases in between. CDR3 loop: CASSIVTGTLNQPQHF. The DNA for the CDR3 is TGTGCCAGTAGTATAGTTACAGGGACCCTCAATCAGCCCCAGCATTTT.

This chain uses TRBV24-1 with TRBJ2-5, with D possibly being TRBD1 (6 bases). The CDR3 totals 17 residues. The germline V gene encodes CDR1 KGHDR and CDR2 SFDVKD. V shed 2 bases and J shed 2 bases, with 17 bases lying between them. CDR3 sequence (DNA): TGTGCCACCAGTGATTACGGAGCCCCGAGGGGGCAAGAGACCCAGTACTTC. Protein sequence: CATSDYGAPRGQETQYF.

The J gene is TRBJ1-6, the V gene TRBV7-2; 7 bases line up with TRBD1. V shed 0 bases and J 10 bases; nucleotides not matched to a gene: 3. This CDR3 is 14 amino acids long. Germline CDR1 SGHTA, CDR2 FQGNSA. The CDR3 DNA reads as TGTGCCAGCAGCTTAGCAGGGGGCAAATCACCCCTCCACTTT. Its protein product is CASSLAGGKSPLHF.

The CDR3 bases are TGTGCCAGCAGCTCAATAGGGGCAGATACGCAGTATTTT. Protein: CASSSIGADTQYF. This rearrangement joins TRBV7-9 to TRBJ2-3; the D gene is possibly TRBD1 (5 bases). Trimming shortened V by 4 bases and J by 4 bases, and 9 bases separated the two germline ends. Germline V gene lookup returns CDR1 SEHNR and CDR2 FQNEAQ (reference sequence). The CDR3 has 13 amino acids.

CDR3 amino acids: CATSEDWWPSGSDEQFF. Written as DNA, the CDR3 is TGTGCCACCAGCGAAGATTGGTGGCCTAGCGGGAGTGATGAGCAGTTCTTC. This chain uses TRBV15 with TRBJ2-1; 10 bases align to TRBD2. CDR1 and CDR2 from the germline V gene are LNHNV and YYDKDF (reference sequence). There are 17 residues in the CDR3. V was clipped by 5 bases and J by 8 bases; unmatched bases: 15.

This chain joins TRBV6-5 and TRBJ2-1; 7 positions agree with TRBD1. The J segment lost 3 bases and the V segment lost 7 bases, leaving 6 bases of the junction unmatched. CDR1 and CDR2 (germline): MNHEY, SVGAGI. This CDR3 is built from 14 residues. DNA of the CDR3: TGTGCCAGCAATCGAGCAGGGGGCTACAATGAGCAGTTCTTC. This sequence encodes CASNRAGGYNEQFF.

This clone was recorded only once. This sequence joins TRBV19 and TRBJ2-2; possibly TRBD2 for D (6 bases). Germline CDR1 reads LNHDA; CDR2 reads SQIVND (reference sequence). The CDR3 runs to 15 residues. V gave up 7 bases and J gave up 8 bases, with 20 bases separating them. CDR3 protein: CASMSRWTTTGELFF. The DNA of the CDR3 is TGTGCCAGTATGTCCAGATGGACTACAACTGGGGAGCTGTTTTTT.

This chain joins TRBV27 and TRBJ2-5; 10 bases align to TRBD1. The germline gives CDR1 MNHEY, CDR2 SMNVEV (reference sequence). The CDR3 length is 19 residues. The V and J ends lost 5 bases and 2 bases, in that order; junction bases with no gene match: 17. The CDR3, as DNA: TGTGCCAGCAGTCCGACGCGACGGTGGTTGGGACAGGGGCAAGAGACCCAGTACTTC. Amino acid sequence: CASSPTRRWLGQGQETQYF.

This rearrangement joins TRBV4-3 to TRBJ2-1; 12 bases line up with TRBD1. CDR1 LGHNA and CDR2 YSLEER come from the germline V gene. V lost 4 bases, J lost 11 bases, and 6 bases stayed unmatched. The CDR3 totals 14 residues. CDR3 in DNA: TGCGCCAGCAGCCGAGAGGGACAGGGGGCAAAGCAGTTCTTC. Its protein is CASSREGQGAKQFF.

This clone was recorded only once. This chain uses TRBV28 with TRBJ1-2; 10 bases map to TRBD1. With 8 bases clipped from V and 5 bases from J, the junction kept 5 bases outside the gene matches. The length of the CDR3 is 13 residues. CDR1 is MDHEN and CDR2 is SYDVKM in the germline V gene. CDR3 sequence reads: CASLTGGRYGYTF. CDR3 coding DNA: TGTGCCAGCCTGACAGGGGGCCGGTATGGCTACACCTTC.

The CDR3 bases are TGTGCCAGCAGCGCATCCGGGACAGGGGAAGAGACCCAGTACTTC. Its translation is CASSASGTGEETQYF. The genes are TRBV7-3 and TRBJ2-5; TRBD1 matches at 10 bases. With 5 bases clipped from V and 3 bases from J, the junction kept 6 bases outside the gene matches. The germline CDR1 and CDR2 sequences are SGHTA and FQGTGA. The CDR3 has 15 amino acids.

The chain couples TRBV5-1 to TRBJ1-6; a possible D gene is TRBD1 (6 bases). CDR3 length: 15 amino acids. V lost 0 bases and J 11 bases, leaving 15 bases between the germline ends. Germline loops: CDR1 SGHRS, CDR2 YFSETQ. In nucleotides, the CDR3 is TGCGCCAGCAGCTTGGGGGGGCCGGGTATCCCACCCCTCCACTTT. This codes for CASSLGGPGIPPLHF.

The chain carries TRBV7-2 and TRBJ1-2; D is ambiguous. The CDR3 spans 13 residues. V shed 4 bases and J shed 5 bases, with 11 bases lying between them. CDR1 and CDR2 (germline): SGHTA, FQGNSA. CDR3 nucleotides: TGTGCCAGCAGCTCCGCCATCGGGTATGGCTACACCTTC. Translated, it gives CASSSAIGYGYTF.

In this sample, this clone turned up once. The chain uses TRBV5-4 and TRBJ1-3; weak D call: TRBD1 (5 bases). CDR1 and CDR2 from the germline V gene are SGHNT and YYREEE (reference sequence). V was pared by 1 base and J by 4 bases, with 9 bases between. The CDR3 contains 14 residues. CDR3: CASSLNRNGNTIYF. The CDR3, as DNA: TGTGCCAGCAGCTTGAACAGGAACGGAAACACCATATATTTT.

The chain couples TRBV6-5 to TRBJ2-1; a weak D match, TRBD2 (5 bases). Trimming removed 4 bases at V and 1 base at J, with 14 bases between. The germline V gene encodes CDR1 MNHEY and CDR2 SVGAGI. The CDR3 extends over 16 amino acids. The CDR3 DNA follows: TGTGCCAGCAGTTCCAATAGCGTTGGGTCCTACAATGAGCAGTTCTTC. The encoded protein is CASSSNSVGSYNEQFF.

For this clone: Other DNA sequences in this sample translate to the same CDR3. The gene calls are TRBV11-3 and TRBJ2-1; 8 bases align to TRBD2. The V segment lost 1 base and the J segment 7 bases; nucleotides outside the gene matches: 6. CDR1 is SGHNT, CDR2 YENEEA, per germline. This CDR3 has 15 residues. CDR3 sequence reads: CASSLVSGGANEQFF. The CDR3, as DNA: TGTGCCAGCAGCTTAGTGTCCGGGGGGGCAAATGAGCAGTTCTTC.

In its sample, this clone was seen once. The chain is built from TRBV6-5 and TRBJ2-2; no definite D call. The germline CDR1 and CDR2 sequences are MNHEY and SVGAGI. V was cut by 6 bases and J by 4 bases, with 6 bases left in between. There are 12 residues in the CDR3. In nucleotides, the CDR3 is TGTGCCAGCAGAATAATCACCGGGGAGCTGTTTTTT. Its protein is CASRIITGELFF.

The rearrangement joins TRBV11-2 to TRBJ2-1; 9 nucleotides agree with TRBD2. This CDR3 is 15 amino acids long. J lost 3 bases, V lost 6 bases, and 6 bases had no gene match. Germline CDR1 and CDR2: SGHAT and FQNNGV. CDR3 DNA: TGTGCCAGCAGACCCCTAGCGGGGAACTACAATGAGCAGTTCTTC. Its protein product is CASRPLAGNYNEQFF.

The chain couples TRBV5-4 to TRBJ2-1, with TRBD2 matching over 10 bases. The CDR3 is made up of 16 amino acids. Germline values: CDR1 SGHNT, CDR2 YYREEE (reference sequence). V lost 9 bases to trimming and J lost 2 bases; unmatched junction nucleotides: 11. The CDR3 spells CATPMGTSGAYNEQFF. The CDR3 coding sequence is TGTGCCACACCAATGGGAACTAGCGGGGCCTACAATGAGCAGTTCTTC.

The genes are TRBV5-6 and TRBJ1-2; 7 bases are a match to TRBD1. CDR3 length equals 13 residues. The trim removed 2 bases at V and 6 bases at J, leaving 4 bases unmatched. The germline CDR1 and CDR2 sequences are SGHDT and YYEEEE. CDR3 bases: TGTGCCAGCAGCTTTAGACAGGGCGATGGCTACACCTTC. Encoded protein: CASSFRQGDGYTF.

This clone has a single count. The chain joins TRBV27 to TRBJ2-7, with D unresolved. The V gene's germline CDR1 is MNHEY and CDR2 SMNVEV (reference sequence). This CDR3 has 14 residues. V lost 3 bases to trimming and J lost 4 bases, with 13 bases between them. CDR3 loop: CASSLALGSYEQYF. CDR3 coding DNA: TGTGCCAGCAGTTTGGCGTTGGGCAGTTACGAGCAGTACTTC.